The 21 T cell receptor beta chains below come from one sample, sequenced in a study of OX40 agonist ivuxolimab in advanced cancers. The library relied on the immunoSEQ multiplex PCR assay. The table was pulled from immuneACCESS by TCRdb, which kept in-frame rearrangements only. Such tables lose some clones; where checked, under half of the loss comes from unresolved V genes, and the rest has no known cause. The sample table contains 75,000 to 95,000 clones; only one count was recorded for 70% to 90% of them. The leading ten clones occupy around 2.5% of the sample. The material was CD4+ or CD8+ T cells sorted from blood, obtained in a trial of the OX40 agonist ivuxolimab. Receptors were obtained from an adult with an advanced solid tumor such as melanoma, head and neck, liver or kidney cancer.

This sequence joins TRBV9 and TRBJ1-3; D may be TRBD1 (5 bases). The CDR3 has 15 amino acids. The V gene's germline CDR1 is SGDLS and CDR2 YYNGEE. V was shortened by 7 bases and J by 0 bases, with 14 bases between the two germline ends. CDR3 residues: CASGTGASSGNTIYF. CDR3 in DNA: TGTGCCAGCGGTACCGGGGCGAGCTCTGGAAACACCATATATTTT.

V is TRBV5-6 and J is TRBJ1-4; D is uncertain. The CDR3 runs to 14 residues. Trimming removed 6 bases from V and 0 bases from J, with 9 bases in between. The germline gives CDR1 SGHDT, CDR2 YYEEEE. The CDR3 reads CASTPGATNEKLFF. CDR3 DNA: TGTGCCAGCACCCCGGGTGCAACTAATGAAAAACTGTTTTTT.

This chain connects TRBV2 to TRBJ1-5, with 7 bases that match TRBD1. This CDR3 comprises 16 residues. The junction had 9 bases not matched to a gene; V was cut back by 7 bases and J by 0 bases. From germline, CDR1 is SNHLY and CDR2 FYNNEI. Here the CDR3 reads CASKRTGGDSNQPQHF. CDR3 DNA: TGTGCCAGCAAAAGGACAGGCGGAGATAGCAATCAGCCCCAGCATTTT.

The chain is built from TRBV9 and TRBJ1-6; D may be TRBD1 (6 bases). This CDR3 contains 14 residues. Germline loops: CDR1 SGDLS, CDR2 YYNGEE. Trimming pared 0 bases from V and 11 bases from J, leaving 12 bases between. The CDR3 sequence: CASSVATPGAPLHF. The CDR3 DNA is TGTGCCAGCAGCGTAGCTACTCCAGGGGCACCCCTCCACTTT.

The rearrangement links TRBV6-1 to TRBJ1-1; D not certain. With 3 bases removed from V and 4 bases from J, the gap between germline ends came to 0 bases. Germline CDR1 MNHNS, CDR2 SASEGT. The CDR3 length is 10 residues. For the CDR3, the DNA is TGTGCCAGCAGTGACACTGAAGCTTTCTTT. The encoded protein is CASSDTEAFF.

The V gene is TRBV5-1, the J gene TRBJ2-1; D assignment may be TRBD1 or TRBD2 (5 bases each). Germline CDR1 and CDR2: SGHRS and YFSETQ. Deletions cut 7 bases from V and 0 bases from J, with 8 bases between. This CDR3 is 13 amino acids long. As DNA, the CDR3 is TGCGCCAGCGGGGGTTACTCCTACAATGAGCAGTTCTTC. Amino acid sequence: CASGGYSYNEQFF. The full variable domain, rest sourced from reference TRBV5-1 and TRBJ2-1, is KAGVTQTPRYLIKTRGQQVTLSCSPISGHRSVSWYQQTPGQGLQFLFEYFSETQRNKGNFPGRFSGRQFSNSRSEMNVSTLELGDSALYLCASGGYSYNEQFFGPGTRLTVL.

The chain has TRBV7-9 and TRBJ1-4, with TRBD1 identical over 8 bases. The CDR3 is 15 amino acids. Germline V gene sequence: CDR1 SEHNR, CDR2 FQNEAQ (reference sequence). V gave up 5 bases and J gave up 8 bases; unmatched junction bases: 10. CDR3 DNA: TGTGCCAGCAGCACCCCAGGGGGCGCATTCGAAAAACTGTTTTTT. Its translation: CASSTPGGAFEKLFF.

This chain joins TRBV5-8 and TRBJ2-3, with TRBD2 as a possible D gene (6 bases). The CDR3 is 14 amino acids. Trimming shortened V by 1 base and J by 0 bases, and 6 bases separated the two germline ends. CDR1 is SGHTS and CDR2 is YDEGEE in the germline V gene. CDR3: CASSLRGSTDTQYF. The CDR3 DNA reads as TGTGCCAGCAGCTTGCGGGGGAGCACAGATACGCAGTATTTT.

The chain links TRBV18 to TRBJ1-2, with TRBD1 matching over 9 bases. V shed 5 bases and J 5 bases; nucleotides not matched to a gene: 9. Germline-derived CDR1 and CDR2 are KGHSH and LQKENI. The CDR3 sequence is 15 residues long. CDR3 sequence (DNA): TGTGCCAGCTCAGCCGGACAGGGGATGAAATATGGCTACACCTTC. Protein: CASSAGQGMKYGYTF.

The V call is TRBV14, the J call TRBJ1-5; no clear D. Trimming left V 4 bases short and J 1 base short, with 5 bases between. In germline, CDR1 is SGHDN, CDR2 FVKESK. CDR3 length: 13 amino acids. CDR3 DNA sequence: TGTGCCAGCAGCCCGGGGAGCAATCAGCCCCAGCATTTT. Its translation is CASSPGSNQPQHF.

The gene calls are TRBV7-2 and TRBJ1-6; D is perhaps TRBD1 (6 bases). The germline V and J ends were trimmed by 5 bases and 3 bases, with 14 bases remaining between them. The CDR3 has 16 residues. Germline V gene lookup returns CDR1 SGHTA and CDR2 FQGNSA. The CDR3 here is CASSQIQGSYNSPLHF. Written as DNA, the CDR3 is TGTGCCAGCAGCCAAATACAGGGTAGCTATAATTCACCCCTCCACTTT.

The CDR3 region has the DNA TGTGCCAGCTCCCTCTCTTCCGAGAATGAGCAGTTCTTC. Encoded protein: CASSLSSENEQFF. V and J are TRBV18 and TRBJ2-1; D not resolved. This CDR3 has 13 residues. Germline V gene sequence: CDR1 KGHSH, CDR2 LQKENI. V dropped 6 bases and J dropped 7 bases, with 13 bases sitting between them.

The chain carries TRBV6-5 and TRBJ2-4; maybe TRBD2 (5 bases). CDR3 length: 15 residues. Germline CDR1 is MNHEY and CDR2 is SVGAGI. With 6 bases removed from V and 7 bases from J, the gap between germline ends came to 19 bases. CDR3 in DNA: TGTGCCAGCAGCTATGGAGGAGGAGAGGTGAACATTCAGTACTTC. Its translation: CASSYGGGEVNIQYF.

The chain carries TRBV7-9 and TRBJ2-7; the D gene is possibly TRBD1 (8 bases). Per the germline V gene, CDR1 is SEHNR and CDR2 is FQNEAQ (reference sequence). The CDR3 has 14 amino acids. V gave up 2 bases and J gave up 2 bases, with 10 bases separating them. CDR3 protein: CASSLTGGAYEQYV. For the CDR3, the DNA is TGTGCCAGCAGCTTAACAGGGGGGGCCTACGAGCAGTACGTC.

The rearrangement uses TRBV30 and TRBJ1-6; 8 nucleotides match TRBD1. Germline V CDR1 and CDR2: GTSNPN, SVGIG (reference sequence). V dropped 3 bases and J dropped 7; count of bases not matched to a gene: 8. The CDR3 length is 15 residues. The CDR3 sequence is CAWRAGQGQNSPLHF. The DNA for the CDR3 is TGTGCCTGGAGGGCTGGACAGGGTCAGAATTCACCCCTCCACTTT.

The J gene is TRBJ1-2, the V gene TRBV28; 10 bases match TRBD1. CDR3 size: 15 residues. J lost 6 bases, V lost 5 bases, and 9 bases had no gene match. Germline CDR1 and CDR2: MDHEN and SYDVKM. The CDR3: CASSDTTGGADGYTF. CDR3 nucleotides: TGTGCCAGCAGTGACACGACAGGGGGCGCCGATGGCTACACCTTC.

The chain carries TRBV5-1 and TRBJ1-2; 7 bases are a match to TRBD1. The trim removed 6 bases at V and 2 bases at J, leaving 4 bases unmatched. The CDR3 is 13 amino acids. Germline CDR1 and CDR2: SGHRS and YFSETQ. CDR3 in DNA: TGCGCCAGCAAAACAGGGGAGAACTATGGCTACACCTTC. As protein: CASKTGENYGYTF.

The J gene is TRBJ2-1, the V gene TRBV7-9; D gene unclear. This CDR3 is 14 amino acids long. Germline CDR1 SEHNR, CDR2 FQNEAQ (reference sequence). V lost 2 bases to trimming and J lost 8 bases, with 13 bases between them. CDR3: CASSLTSPNDEQFF. In DNA form, the CDR3 reads TGTGCCAGCAGCTTAACAAGCCCGAACGATGAGCAGTTCTTC.

This chain links TRBV10-2 with TRBJ1-5, with TRBD1 matching 9 bases. J was trimmed by 2 bases and V by 5 bases; bases with no gene match: 4. There are 15 residues in the CDR3. Germline-derived CDR1 and CDR2 are WSHSY and SAAADI. In DNA form, the CDR3 reads TGCGCCAGCAGTACAGGGGGCAAGGGCAATCAGCCCCAGCATTTT. Its translation: CASSTGGKGNQPQHF.

The rearrangement joins TRBV27 to TRBJ2-3, with D uncertain. In germline, CDR1 is MNHEY, CDR2 SMNVEV (reference sequence). The V gene lost 0 bases and the J gene lost 3 bases, with 13 bases spanning the gap. The CDR3 contains 16 residues. CDR3 coding DNA: TGTGCCAGCAGTTTATCGAGTAGTGCGTTAACAGATACGCAGTATTTT. It translates to CASSLSSSALTDTQYF.

This rearrangement joins TRBV12-5 to TRBJ2-2, with 9 nucleotides matching TRBD1. The J segment lost 7 bases and the V segment lost 4 bases, leaving 16 bases of the junction unmatched. CDR3 size: 18 residues. CDR1 and CDR2 from the germline V gene are LGHNT and FRNRAP. CDR3 in DNA: TGTGCTAGTGGTTCGGCTCATCCGGGACAGGGAGGGGTCGGGGAGCTGTTTTTT. It translates to CASGSAHPGQGGVGELFF. The full variable domain, rest sourced from reference TRBV12-5 and TRBJ2-2, is DARVTQTPRHKVTEMGQEVTMRCQPILGHNTVFWYRQTMMQGLELLAYFRNRAPLDDSGMPKDRFSAEMPDATLATLKIQPSEPRDSAVYFCASGSAHPGQGGVGELFFGEGSRLTVL.